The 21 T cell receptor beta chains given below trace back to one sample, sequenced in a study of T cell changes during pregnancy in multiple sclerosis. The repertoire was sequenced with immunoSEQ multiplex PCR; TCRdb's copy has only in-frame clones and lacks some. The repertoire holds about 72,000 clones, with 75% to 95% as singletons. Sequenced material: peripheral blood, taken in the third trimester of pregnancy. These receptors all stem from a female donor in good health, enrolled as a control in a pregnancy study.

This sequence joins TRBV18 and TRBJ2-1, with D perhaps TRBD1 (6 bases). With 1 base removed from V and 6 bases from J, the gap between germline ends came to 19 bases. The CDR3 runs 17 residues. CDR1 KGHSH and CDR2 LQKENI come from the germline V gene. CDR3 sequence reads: CASSPLEGVDPINEQFF. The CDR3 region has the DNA TGTGCCAGCTCACCACTTGAGGGGGTCGACCCCATCAATGAGCAGTTCTTC.

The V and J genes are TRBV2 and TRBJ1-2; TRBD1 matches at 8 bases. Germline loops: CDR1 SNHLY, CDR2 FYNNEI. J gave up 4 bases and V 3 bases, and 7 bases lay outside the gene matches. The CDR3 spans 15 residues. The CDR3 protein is CASSDPGGLLYGYTF. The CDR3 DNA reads TGTGCCAGCAGTGACCCAGGGGGCCTCCTCTATGGCTACACCTTC.

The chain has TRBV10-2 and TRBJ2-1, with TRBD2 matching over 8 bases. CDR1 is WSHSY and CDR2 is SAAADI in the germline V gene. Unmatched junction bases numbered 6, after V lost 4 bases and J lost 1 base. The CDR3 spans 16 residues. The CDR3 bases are TGCGCCAGCAGTGGGGGCAGCGGGGGTTCCTACAATGAGCAGTTCTTC. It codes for CASSGGSGGSYNEQFF.

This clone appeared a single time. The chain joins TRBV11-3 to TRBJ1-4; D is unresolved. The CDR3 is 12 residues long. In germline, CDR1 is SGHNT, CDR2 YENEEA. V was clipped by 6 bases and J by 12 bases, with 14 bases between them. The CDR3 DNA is TGTGCCAGCAGTGGGAGCGGCGGACAACTGTTTTTT. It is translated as CASSGSGGQLFF.

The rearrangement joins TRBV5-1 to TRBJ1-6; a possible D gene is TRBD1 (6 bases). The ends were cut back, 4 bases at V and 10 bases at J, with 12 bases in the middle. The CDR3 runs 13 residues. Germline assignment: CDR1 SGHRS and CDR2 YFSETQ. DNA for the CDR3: TGCGCCAGCAGCGCGAACCAGGGGTCACCCCTCCACTTT. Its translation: CASSANQGSPLHF.

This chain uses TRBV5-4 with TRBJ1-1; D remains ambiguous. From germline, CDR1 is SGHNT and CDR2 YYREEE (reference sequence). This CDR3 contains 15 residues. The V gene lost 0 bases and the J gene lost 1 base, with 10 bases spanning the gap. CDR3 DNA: TGTGCCAGCAGCTTGGAATACCCTAGGAACACTGAAGCTTTCTTT. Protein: CASSLEYPRNTEAFF.

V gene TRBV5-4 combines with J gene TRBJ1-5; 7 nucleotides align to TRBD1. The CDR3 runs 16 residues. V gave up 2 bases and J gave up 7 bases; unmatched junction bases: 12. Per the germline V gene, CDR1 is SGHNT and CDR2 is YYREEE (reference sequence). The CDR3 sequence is CASSFTGAYGSQPQHF. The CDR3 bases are TGTGCCAGCAGCTTTACAGGGGCGTACGGCAGCCAGCCCCAGCATTTT. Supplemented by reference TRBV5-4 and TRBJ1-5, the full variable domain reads ETGVTQSPTHLIKTRGQQVTLRCSSQSGHNTVSWYQQALGQGPQFIFQYYREEENGRGNFPPRFSGLQFPNYSSELNVNALELDDSALYLCASSFTGAYGSQPQHFGDGTRLSIL.

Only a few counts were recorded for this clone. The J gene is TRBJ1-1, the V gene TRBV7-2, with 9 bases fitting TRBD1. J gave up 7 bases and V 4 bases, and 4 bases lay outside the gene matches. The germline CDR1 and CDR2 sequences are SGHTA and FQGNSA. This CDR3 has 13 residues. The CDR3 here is CASSWDRDGEAFF. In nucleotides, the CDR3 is TGTGCCAGCAGCTGGGACAGGGACGGTGAAGCTTTCTTT. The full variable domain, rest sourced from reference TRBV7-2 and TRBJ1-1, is GAGVSQSPSNKVTEKGKDVELRCDPISGHTALYWYRQSLGQGLEFLIYFQGNSAPDKSGLPSDRFSAERTGGSVSTLTIQRTQQEDSAVYLCASSWDRDGEAFFGQGTRLTVV.

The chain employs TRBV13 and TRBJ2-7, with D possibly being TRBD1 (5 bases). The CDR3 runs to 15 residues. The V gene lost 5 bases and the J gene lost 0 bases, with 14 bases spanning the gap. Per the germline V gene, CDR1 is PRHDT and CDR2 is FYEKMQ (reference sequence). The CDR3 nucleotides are TGTGCCAGCAGCCCTGGTGGGGCCAGCTCCTACGAGCAGTACTTC. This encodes CASSPGGASSYEQYF.

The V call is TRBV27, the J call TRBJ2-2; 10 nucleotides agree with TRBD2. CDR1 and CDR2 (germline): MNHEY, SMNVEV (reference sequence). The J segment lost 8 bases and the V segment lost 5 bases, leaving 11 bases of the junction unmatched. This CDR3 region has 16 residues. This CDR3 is CASSPARGSGRGELFF. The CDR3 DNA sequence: TGTGCCAGCAGTCCAGCAAGGGGTAGCGGGAGGGGGGAGCTGTTTTTT.

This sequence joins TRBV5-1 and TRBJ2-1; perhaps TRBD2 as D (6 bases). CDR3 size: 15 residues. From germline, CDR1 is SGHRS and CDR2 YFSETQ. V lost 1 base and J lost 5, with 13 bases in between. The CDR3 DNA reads TGCGCCAGCAGCTTGTCTGGGACTGAGAACAATGAGCAGTTCTTC. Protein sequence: CASSLSGTENNEQFF.

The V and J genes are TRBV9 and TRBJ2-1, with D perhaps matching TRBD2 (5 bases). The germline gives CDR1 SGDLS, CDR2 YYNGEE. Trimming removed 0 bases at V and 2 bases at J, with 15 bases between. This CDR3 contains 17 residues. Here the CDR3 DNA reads TGTGCCAGCAGCGTAGGGGGAGAGGTTAGGCCCTACAATGAGCAGTTCTTC. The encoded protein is CASSVGGEVRPYNEQFF. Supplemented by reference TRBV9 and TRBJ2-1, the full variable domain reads DSGVTQTPKHLITATGQRVTLRCSPRSGDLSVYWYQQSLDQGLQFLIQYYNGEERAKGNILERFSAQQFPDLHSELNLSSLELGDSALYFCASSVGGEVRPYNEQFFGPGTRLTVL.

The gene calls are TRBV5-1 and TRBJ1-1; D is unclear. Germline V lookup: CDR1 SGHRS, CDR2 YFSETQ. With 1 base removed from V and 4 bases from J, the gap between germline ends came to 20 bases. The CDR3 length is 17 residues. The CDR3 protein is CASSLRLVSRGGTEAFF. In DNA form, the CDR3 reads TGCGCCAGCAGCTTGCGGCTGGTGAGTCGGGGTGGCACTGAAGCTTTCTTT.

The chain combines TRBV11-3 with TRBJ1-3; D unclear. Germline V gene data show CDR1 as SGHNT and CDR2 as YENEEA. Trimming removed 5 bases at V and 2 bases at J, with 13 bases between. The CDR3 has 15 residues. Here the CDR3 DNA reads TGTGCCAGCAGCACTGGTCCGCAAACTGGAAACACCATATATTTT. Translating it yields CASSTGPQTGNTIYF.

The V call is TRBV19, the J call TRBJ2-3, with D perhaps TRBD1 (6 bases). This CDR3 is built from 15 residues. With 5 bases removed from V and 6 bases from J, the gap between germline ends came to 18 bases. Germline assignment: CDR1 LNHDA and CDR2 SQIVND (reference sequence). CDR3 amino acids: CASSSTQGVGDTQYF. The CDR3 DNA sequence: TGTGCCAGTAGTTCTACACAGGGAGTGGGGGATACGCAGTATTTT.

The chain's CDR3 is CASSPALAGGTTREQYF. The CDR3 DNA reads TGTGCCAGCTCACCGGCGCTAGCGGGAGGCACGACGCGGGAGCAGTACTTC. The chain has TRBV18 and TRBJ2-7; 11 bases map to TRBD2. This CDR3 has 17 residues. With V trimmed by 3 bases and J by 7 bases, 14 bases remained unmatched. CDR1 is KGHSH and CDR2 is LQKENI in the germline V gene.

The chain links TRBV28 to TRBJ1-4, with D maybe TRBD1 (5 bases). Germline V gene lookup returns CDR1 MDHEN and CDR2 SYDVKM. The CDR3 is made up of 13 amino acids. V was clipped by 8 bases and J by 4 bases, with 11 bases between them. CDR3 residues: CASLQGGNEKLFF. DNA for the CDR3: TGTGCCAGCCTGCAGGGAGGTAATGAAAAACTGTTTTTT.

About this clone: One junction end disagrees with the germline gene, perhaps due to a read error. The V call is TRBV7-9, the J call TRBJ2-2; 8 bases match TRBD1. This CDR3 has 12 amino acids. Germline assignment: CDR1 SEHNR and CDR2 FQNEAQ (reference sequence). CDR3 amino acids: CAGRGQVGELFF. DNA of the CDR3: TGTGCCGGCAGGGGGCAAGTCGGGGAGCTGTTTTTT.

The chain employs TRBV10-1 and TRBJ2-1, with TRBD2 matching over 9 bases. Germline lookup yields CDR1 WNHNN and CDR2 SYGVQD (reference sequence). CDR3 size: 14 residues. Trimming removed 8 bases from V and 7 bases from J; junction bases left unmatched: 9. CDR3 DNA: TGCGCCAGCGCTCCCGTAGCGGGAGCGAATGAGCAGTTCTTC. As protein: CASAPVAGANEQFF.

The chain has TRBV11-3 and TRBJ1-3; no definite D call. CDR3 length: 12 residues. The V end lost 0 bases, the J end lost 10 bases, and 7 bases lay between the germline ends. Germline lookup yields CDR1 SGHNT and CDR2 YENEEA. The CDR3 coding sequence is TGTGCCAGCAGCTTAGATAAACGGACCATATATTTT. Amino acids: CASSLDKRTIYF.

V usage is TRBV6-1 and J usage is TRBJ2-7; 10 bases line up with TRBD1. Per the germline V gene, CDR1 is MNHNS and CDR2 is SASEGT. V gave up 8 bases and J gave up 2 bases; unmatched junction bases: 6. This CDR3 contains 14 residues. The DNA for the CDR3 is TGTGCCAGCCGGGCCGGGACAGGGGCCTACGAGCAGTACTTC. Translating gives CASRAGTGAYEQYF.